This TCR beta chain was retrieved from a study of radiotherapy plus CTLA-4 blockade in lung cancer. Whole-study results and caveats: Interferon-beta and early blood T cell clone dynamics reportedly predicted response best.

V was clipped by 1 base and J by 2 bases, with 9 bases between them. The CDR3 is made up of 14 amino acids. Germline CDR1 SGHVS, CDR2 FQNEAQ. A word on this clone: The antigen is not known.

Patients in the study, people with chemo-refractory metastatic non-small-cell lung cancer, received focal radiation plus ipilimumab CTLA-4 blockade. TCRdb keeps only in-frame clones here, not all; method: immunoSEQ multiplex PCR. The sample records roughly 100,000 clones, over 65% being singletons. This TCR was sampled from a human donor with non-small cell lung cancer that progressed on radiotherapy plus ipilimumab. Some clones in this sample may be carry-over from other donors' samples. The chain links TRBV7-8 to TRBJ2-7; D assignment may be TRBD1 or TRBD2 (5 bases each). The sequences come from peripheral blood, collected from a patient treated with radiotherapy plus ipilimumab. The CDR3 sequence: CASSLVGTTYEQYF. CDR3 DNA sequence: TGTGCCAGCAGCTTAGTTGGGACCACCTACGAGCAGTACTTC.